This T cell receptor beta chain is drawn from a study of T cell responses to AZD1222 COVID-19 vaccine. Turning to the study itself: Samples with a second dose at about 4 or about 12 weeks were pooled together. Overall study findings and caveats: Among spike-specific TCRs, nearly half reportedly target unmutated variant regions.

Germline values: CDR1 SGHRS, CDR2 YFSETQ. The ends were cut back, 0 bases at V and 5 bases at J, with 8 bases in the middle. The length of the CDR3 is 13 residues. With regard to this clone: Its specificity is unknown. Other DNA sequences in the same sample also yield this CDR3.

Here immunoSEQ multiplex PCR was the method, and the copy in TCRdb shows in-frame clones only, minus some. The sample consists of about 120,000 clones, roughly 88% of them appearing once. This chain links TRBV5-1 with TRBJ1-1; D is ambiguous. The TCR originated in an adult in good health. The sample here was peripheral blood, taken on day 0 of AZD1222 vaccination. The CDR3 nucleotides read TGCGCCAGCAGCTTGGTTGGGGATACTGAAGCTTTCTTT. This encodes CASSLVGDTEAFF.